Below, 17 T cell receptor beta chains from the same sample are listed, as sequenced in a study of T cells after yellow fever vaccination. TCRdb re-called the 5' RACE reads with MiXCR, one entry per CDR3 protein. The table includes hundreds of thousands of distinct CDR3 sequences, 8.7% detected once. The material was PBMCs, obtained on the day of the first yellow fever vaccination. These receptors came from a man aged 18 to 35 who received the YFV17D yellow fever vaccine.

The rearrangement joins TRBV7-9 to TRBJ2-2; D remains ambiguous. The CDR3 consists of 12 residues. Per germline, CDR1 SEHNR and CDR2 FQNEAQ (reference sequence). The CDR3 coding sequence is TGTTCCGCGGAATGGGGCACCGGGGAGCTGTTTTTT. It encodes CSAEWGTGELFF.

In DNA form, the CDR3 reads TGCAGTGCAAGGAAACAGGGGCACCCTAATCAGCCCCAGCATTTT. Amino acids: CSARKQGHPNQPQHF. V and J are TRBV20-1 and TRBJ1-5, with 7 nucleotides matching TRBD1. The CDR3 contains 15 residues. After removal of 6 bases from V and 4 bases from J, the junction contained 12 bases not matched to a gene. Germline lookup yields CDR1 DFQATT and CDR2 SNEGSKA (reference sequence).

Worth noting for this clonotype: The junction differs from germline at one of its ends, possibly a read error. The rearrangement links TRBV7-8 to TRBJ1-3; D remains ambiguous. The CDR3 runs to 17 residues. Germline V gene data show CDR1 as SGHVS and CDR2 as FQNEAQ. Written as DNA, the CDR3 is TGTGCCAGCAGCTCCTCTCCGGATGGGGAGTACGGAAACACCAAATATTTT. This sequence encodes CASSSSPDGEYGNTKYF.

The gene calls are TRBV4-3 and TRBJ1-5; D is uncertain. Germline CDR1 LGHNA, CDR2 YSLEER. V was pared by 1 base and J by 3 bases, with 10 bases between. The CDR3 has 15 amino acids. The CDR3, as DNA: TGCGCCAGCAGCCAAGGTTGGGCCTACAATCAGCCCCAGCATTTT. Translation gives CASSQGWAYNQPQHF.

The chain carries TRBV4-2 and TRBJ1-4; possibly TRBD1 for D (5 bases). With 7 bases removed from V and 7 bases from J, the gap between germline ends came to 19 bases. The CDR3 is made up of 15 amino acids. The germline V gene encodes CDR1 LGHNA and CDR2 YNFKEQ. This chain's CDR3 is CASKKHGDDAEKLFF. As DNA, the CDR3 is TGTGCCAGCAAGAAACACGGGGACGACGCTGAAAAACTGTTTTTT.

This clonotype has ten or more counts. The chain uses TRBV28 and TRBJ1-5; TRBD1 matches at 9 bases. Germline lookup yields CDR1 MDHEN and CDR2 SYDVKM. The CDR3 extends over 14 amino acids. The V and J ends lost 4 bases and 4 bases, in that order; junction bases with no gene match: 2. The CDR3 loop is CASSSGQGNQPQHF. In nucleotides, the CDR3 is TGTGCCAGCAGTTCTGGACAGGGGAATCAGCCCCAGCATTTT.

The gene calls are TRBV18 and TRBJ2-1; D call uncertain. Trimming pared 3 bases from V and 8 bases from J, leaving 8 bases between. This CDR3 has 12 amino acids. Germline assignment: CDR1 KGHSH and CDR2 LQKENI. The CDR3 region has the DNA TGTGCCAGCTCACCCTTTCCCGATGAGCAGTTCTTC. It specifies CASSPFPDEQFF. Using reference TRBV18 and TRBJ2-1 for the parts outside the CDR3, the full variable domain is NAGVMQNPRHLVRRRGQEARLRCSPMKGHSHVYWYRQLPEEGLKFMVYLQKENIIDESGMPKERFSAEFPKEGPSILRIQQVVRGDSAAYFCASSPFPDEQFFGPGTRLTVL.

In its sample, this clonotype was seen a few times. The CDR3 here is CASTWGTVNTGELFF. CDR3 DNA: TGTGCCAGCACCTGGGGGACTGTGAACACCGGGGAGCTGTTTTTT. The chain combines TRBV5-5 with TRBJ2-2; D perhaps matches TRBD2 (6 bases). There are 15 residues in the CDR3. Trimming left V 6 bases short and J 1 base short, with 13 bases between. CDR1 and CDR2 (germline): SGHKS, YYEKEE (reference sequence).

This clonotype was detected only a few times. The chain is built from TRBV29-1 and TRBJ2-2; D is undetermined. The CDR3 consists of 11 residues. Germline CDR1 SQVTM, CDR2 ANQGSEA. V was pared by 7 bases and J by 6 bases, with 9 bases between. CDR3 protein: CSARVPGELFF. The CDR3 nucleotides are TGCAGCGCCCGGGTCCCCGGGGAGCTGTTTTTT.

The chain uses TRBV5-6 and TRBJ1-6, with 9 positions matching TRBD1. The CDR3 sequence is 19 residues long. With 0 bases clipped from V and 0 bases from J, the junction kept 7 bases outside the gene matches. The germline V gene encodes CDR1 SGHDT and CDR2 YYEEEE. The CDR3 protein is CASSLVGTGISSYNSPLHF. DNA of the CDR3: TGTGCCAGCAGCTTGGTAGGGACAGGGATAAGCTCCTATAATTCACCCCTCCACTTT.

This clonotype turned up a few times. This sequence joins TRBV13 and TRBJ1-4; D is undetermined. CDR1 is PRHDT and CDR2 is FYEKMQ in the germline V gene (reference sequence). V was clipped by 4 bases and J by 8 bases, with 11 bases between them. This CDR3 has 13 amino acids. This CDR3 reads CASSSTNQEKLFF. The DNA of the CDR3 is TGTGCCAGCAGCTCAACCAACCAGGAAAAACTGTTTTTT.

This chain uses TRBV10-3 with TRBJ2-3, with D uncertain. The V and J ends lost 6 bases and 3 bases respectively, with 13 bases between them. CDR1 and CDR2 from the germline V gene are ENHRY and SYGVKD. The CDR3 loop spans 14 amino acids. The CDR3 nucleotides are TGTGCCATCAGGACCATGGAAGGGACAGATACGCAGTATTTT. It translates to CAIRTMEGTDTQYF.

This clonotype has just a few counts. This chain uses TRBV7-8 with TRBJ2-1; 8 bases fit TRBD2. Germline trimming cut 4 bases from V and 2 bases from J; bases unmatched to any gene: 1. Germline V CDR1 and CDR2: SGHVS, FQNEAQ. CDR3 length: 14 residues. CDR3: CASSYGGAYNEQFF. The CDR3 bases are TGTGCCAGCAGCTACGGGGGGGCCTACAATGAGCAGTTCTTC.

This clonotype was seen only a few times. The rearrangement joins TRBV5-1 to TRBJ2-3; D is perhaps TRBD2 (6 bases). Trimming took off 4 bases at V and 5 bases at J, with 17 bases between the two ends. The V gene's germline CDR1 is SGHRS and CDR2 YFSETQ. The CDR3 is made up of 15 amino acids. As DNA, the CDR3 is TGCGCCAGCAGCCCTACTTGGACTACTCAAGATACGCAGTATTTT. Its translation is CASSPTWTTQDTQYF.

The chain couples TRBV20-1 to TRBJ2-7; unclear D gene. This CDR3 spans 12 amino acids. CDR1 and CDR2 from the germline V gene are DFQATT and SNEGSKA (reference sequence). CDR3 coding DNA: TGCAGCGCCCCGAGGCAGAACTACGAGCAGTACTTC. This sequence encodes CSAPRQNYEQYF.

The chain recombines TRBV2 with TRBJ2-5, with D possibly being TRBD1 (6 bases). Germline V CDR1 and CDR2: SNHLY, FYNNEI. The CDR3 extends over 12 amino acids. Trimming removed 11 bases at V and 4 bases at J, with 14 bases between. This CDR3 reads CAVRTVAETQYF. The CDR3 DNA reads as TGTGCCGTAAGGACAGTCGCAGAGACCCAGTACTTC.

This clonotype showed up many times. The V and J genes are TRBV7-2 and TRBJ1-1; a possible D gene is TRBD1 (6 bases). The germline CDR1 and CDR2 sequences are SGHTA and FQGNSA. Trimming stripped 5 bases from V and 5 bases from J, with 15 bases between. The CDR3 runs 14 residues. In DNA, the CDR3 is TGTGCCAGCAGCCTCACGGGGGGCGATACTGAAGCTTTCTTT. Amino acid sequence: CASSLTGGDTEAFF.